This TCR beta chain was found in a study of T cells after posttransplantation cyclophosphamide. Peripheral blood was collected from the related graft donor on the marrow donation day. This clone occurred many times. What it binds is not known. Study results and limitations: Recipient CMV seropositivity and CMV reactivation strongly tracked TRB clonality. Tissue-infiltrating T cells from skin or gut overlapped little with blood T cells.

The protocol was immunoSEQ multiplex PCR, while the TCRdb copy is restricted to in-frame clones and leaves out a portion. The record shows about 40,000 clones for this sample, with no singletons present. The CDR3 covers 15 residues. Germline CDR1 and CDR2: SGHRS and YFSETQ. The junction had 8 bases not matched to a gene; V was cut back by 7 bases and J by 0 bases. Sequences were obtained from PBMCs. The chain couples TRBV5-1 to TRBJ2-7; the match to TRBD1 covers 9 bases. This sequence was found in a man aged 25-45 years in good health and a related stem cell transplant donor. CDR3 nucleotide sequence: TGCGCCAGCGGACGGGGACAGGGATTCTCCTACGAGCAGTACTTC. Protein sequence: CASGRGQGFSYEQYF.